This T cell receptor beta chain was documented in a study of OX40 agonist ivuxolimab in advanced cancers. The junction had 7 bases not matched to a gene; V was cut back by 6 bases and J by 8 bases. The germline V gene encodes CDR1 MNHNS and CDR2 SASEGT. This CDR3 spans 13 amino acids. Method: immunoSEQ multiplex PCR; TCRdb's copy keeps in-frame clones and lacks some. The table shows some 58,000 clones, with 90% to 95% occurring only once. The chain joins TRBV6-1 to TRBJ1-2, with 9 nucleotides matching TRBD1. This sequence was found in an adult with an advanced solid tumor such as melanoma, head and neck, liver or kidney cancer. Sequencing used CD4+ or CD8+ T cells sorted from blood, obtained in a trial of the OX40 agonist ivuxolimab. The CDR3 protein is CASREQGAAGYTF. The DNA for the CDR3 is TGTGCCAGCAGGGAACAGGGGGCGGCGGGCTACACCTTC.